Below are 32 T cell receptor beta chains sequenced from a single sample in a study of T cells after yellow fever vaccination. TCRdb reprocessed the 5' RACE reads via MiXCR and lists one record per CDR3 protein. The sample lists fewer than 90,000 distinct CDR3 sequences; more than 5.5% were seen once. Material: CD8+ T cells sorted from PBMCs, obtained 5 to 6 days after the first yellow fever vaccination. These receptors all stem from a man aged 18 to 30 who received the YFV17D yellow fever vaccine.

The V and J genes are TRBV6-2 or TRBV6-3 and TRBJ2-7; 7 bases agree with TRBD1. The CDR3 loop spans 16 amino acids. V lost 2 bases and J lost 4; bases outside the gene matches: 11. The germline CDR1 and CDR2 sequences are MNHEY and SVGEGT. CDR3 sequence (DNA): TGTGCCAGCAGTTACCCGAGGGAAAGGGGGCTATACGAGCAGTACTTC. Translation: CASSYPRERGLYEQYF.

This clonotype was detected many times. V gene TRBV19 combines with J gene TRBJ1-1; D perhaps matches TRBD1 (5 bases). Germline V lookup: CDR1 LNHDA, CDR2 SQIVND (reference sequence). V lost 3 bases, J lost 2 bases, and 7 bases lay in between. This CDR3 comprises 13 residues. The CDR3 loop is CASSMGLNTEAFF. The CDR3 nucleotides read TGTGCCAGTAGTATGGGACTCAACACTGAAGCTTTCTTT.

The table lists this clonotype with many counts. The V gene is TRBV7-8, the J gene TRBJ2-3; TRBD2 agrees at 8 bases. The CDR3 runs to 15 residues. The germline CDR1 and CDR2 sequences are SGHVS and FQNEAQ. J was trimmed by 0 bases and V by 5 bases; bases with no gene match: 4. CDR3 nucleotides: TGTGCCAGCAGCCCCGCGGGGGGTAGCACAGATACGCAGTATTTT. This codes for CASSPAGGSTDTQYF.

This clonotype was counted between two and nine times. V usage is TRBV4-3 and J usage is TRBJ2-1; D unresolved. Trimming left V 4 bases short and J 5 bases short, with 15 bases between. The CDR3 is 15 amino acids. Germline V gene sequence: CDR1 LGHNA, CDR2 YSLEER. The CDR3 sequence: CASSLQPGPHNEQFF. CDR3 DNA: TGCGCCAGCAGCCTGCAGCCTGGACCACACAATGAGCAGTTCTTC.

The V gene is TRBV18, the J gene TRBJ2-7; D possibly corresponds to TRBD2 (5 bases). This CDR3 region has 13 residues. Looked up from germline, CDR1 is KGHSH and CDR2 is LQKENI. The V gene lost 6 bases and the J gene lost 4 bases, with 13 bases spanning the gap. The CDR3 DNA reads TGTGCCAGCTCGCCTGGTAGCGAGTACGAGCAGTACTTC. It encodes CASSPGSEYEQYF.

This clonotype was counted at least ten times. The chain recombines TRBV6-5 with TRBJ2-4; TRBD1 or TRBD2 may be the D gene (5 bases each). The CDR3 has 17 amino acids. Per germline, CDR1 MNHEY and CDR2 SVGAGI. The V gene lost 0 bases and the J gene lost 3 bases, with 15 bases spanning the gap. This chain's CDR3 is CASSYSLEGLSKNIQYF. CDR3 coding DNA: TGTGCCAGCAGTTACTCGCTCGAGGGGTTGAGCAAAAACATTCAGTACTTC.

The sample holds a few counts of this clonotype. The chain links TRBV4-1 to TRBJ1-2, with D hard to call. Trimming took off 3 bases at V and 4 bases at J, with 12 bases between the two ends. Germline lookup yields CDR1 MGHRA and CDR2 YSYEKL. The CDR3 sequence is 14 residues long. CDR3 sequence reads: CASSQVMTFYGYTF. The CDR3 DNA sequence: TGCGCCAGCAGCCAGGTCATGACCTTCTATGGCTACACCTTC.

This clonotype was detected ten times or more. The CDR3 loop reads CASHAQGRNYGYTF. DNA of the CDR3: TGTGCCAGCCACGCGCAGGGGCGCAACTATGGCTACACCTTC. The rearrangement links TRBV12-3 or TRBV12-4 to TRBJ1-2; a possible D gene is TRBD1 (6 bases). V was pared by 8 bases and J by 2 bases, with 15 bases between. The CDR3 consists of 14 residues.

This rearrangement joins TRBV6-5 to TRBJ1-5, with D perhaps TRBD1 (6 bases). This CDR3 contains 14 residues. V was trimmed by 4 bases and J by 3 bases, leaving 10 bases between them. CDR1 MNHEY and CDR2 SVGAGI come from the germline V gene. This CDR3 is CASSLTGNNQPQHF. CDR3 nucleotide sequence: TGTGCCAGCAGTTTAACAGGGAACAATCAGCCCCAGCATTTT.

This clonotype is a singleton in its sample. This sequence joins TRBV7-3 and TRBJ1-1; D possibly corresponds to TRBD1 (6 bases). With 2 bases removed from V and 0 bases from J, the gap between germline ends came to 7 bases. Germline CDR1 reads SGHTA; CDR2 reads FQGTGA. The CDR3 is made up of 14 amino acids. The CDR3 DNA reads TGTGCCAGCAGCTTAGGGGGCATGAACACTGAAGCTTTCTTT. This encodes CASSLGGMNTEAFF. Complete variable domain (other parts from reference TRBV7-3 and TRBJ1-1): GAGVSQTPSNKVTEKGKYVELRCDPISGHTALYWYRQSLGQGPEFLIYFQGTGAADDSGLPNDRFFAVRPEGSVSTLKIQRTERGDSAVYLCASSLGGMNTEAFFGQGTRLTVV.

This clonotype showed up just a few times. The J gene is TRBJ2-1, the V gene TRBV7-3; D remains ambiguous. This CDR3 is built from 16 residues. The V gene's germline CDR1 is SGHTA and CDR2 FQGTGA. The germline V and J ends were trimmed by 2 bases and 8 bases, with 19 bases remaining between them. CDR3 nucleotides: TGTGCCAGCAGCTTACTAGGAACACCCGGTGGGGATGAGCAGTTCTTC. Translation: CASSLLGTPGGDEQFF.

Ten or more counts support this clonotype. The chain is built from TRBV4-1 and TRBJ2-7, with D hard to call. Trimming shortened V by 0 bases and J by 6 bases, and 12 bases separated the two germline ends. The CDR3 is 14 residues long. Germline CDR1 reads MGHRA; CDR2 reads YSYEKL. CDR3 coding DNA: TGCGCCAGCAGCCAAGATGGCGGTGCTGGCGAGCAGTACGTC. Protein: CASSQDGGAGEQYV.

The rearrangement uses TRBV4-3 and TRBJ2-2, with D unresolved. The V and J ends lost 1 base and 0 bases respectively, with 9 bases between them. CDR1 and CDR2 (germline): LGHNA, YSLEER. The CDR3 is 16 amino acids. The CDR3: CASSQGFSANTGELFF. DNA of the CDR3: TGCGCCAGCAGCCAAGGATTCAGCGCGAACACCGGGGAGCTGTTTTTT.

This clonotype was counted a few times. The gene calls are TRBV30 and TRBJ2-1, with a weak D call TRBD2 (7 bases). V was shortened by 4 bases and J by 0 bases, with 10 bases between the two germline ends. Germline CDR1 reads GTSNPN; CDR2 reads SVGIG (reference sequence). The CDR3 has 14 amino acids. CDR3 sequence reads: CAWKGGASYNEQFF. DNA for the CDR3: TGTGCCTGGAAGGGGGGGGCCTCCTACAATGAGCAGTTCTTC.

This chain links TRBV20-1 with TRBJ2-3; 7 bases are shared with TRBD2. Germline CDR1 is DFQATT and CDR2 is SNEGSKA (reference sequence). The CDR3 spans 14 residues. With V trimmed by 2 bases and J by 1 base, 3 bases remained unmatched. CDR3 amino acids: CSARLGGGTDTQYF. CDR3 nucleotide sequence: TGCAGTGCTAGATTGGGGGGGGGCACAGATACGCAGTATTTT.

The rearrangement links TRBV10-2 to TRBJ2-1; tentative D call: TRBD2 (7 bases). The CDR3 totals 15 residues. The V gene's germline CDR1 is WSHSY and CDR2 SAAADI. Deletions cut 10 bases from V and 6 bases from J, with 22 bases between. CDR3 protein: CAIGERGGLGNEQFF. DNA of the CDR3: TGCGCCATAGGGGAGAGGGGGGGCCTCGGCAATGAGCAGTTCTTC.

The rearrangement links TRBV19 to TRBJ2-7; the D gene could be TRBD1 or TRBD2 (5 bases each). CDR3 length: 15 residues. Trimming cost V 2 bases and J 7 bases, with 18 bases left between them. CDR1 is LNHDA, CDR2 SQIVND, per germline (reference sequence). This chain's CDR3 is CASSIFHSGAREQYF. CDR3 DNA sequence: TGTGCCAGTAGTATATTCCACTCCGGGGCGCGAGAGCAGTACTTC.

This clonotype was seen more than once but under ten times. The rearrangement links TRBV6-5 to TRBJ1-4; 7 nucleotides line up with TRBD1. Per the germline V gene, CDR1 is MNHEY and CDR2 is SVGAGI. The CDR3 is made up of 16 amino acids. The V and J ends lost 1 base and 5 bases, in that order; junction bases with no gene match: 7. Here the CDR3 DNA reads TGTGCCAGCAGTTACTGGGGGACAGACCCGAATGAAAAACTGTTTTTT. Translating it yields CASSYWGTDPNEKLFF.

The sample holds a few counts of this clonotype. The rearrangement joins TRBV7-8 to TRBJ2-7, with D hard to call. Germline V gene lookup returns CDR1 SGHVS and CDR2 FQNEAQ. The CDR3 covers 15 residues. V lost 2 bases to trimming and J lost 0 bases, with 11 bases between them. The CDR3 sequence: CASSLYQTSSYEQYF. DNA of the CDR3: TGTGCCAGCAGCTTATATCAGACGAGCTCCTACGAGCAGTACTTC.

This clonotype was found many times. This chain joins TRBV7-9 and TRBJ2-2, with unresolved D. This CDR3 has 15 residues. V was clipped by 6 bases and J by 1 base, with 12 bases between them. Germline V gives CDR1 SEHNR, CDR2 FQNEAQ (reference sequence). This chain's CDR3 is CASSLPQVNTGELFF. In nucleotides, the CDR3 is TGTGCCAGCAGTCTTCCCCAGGTGAACACCGGGGAGCTGTTTTTT.

This chain uses TRBV4-3 with TRBJ1-1; D uncertain. The CDR3 extends over 15 amino acids. Germline loops: CDR1 LGHNA, CDR2 YSLEER. The germline V and J ends were trimmed by 2 bases and 5 bases, with 15 bases remaining between them. This CDR3 is CASSQYAAGKTEAFF. For the CDR3, the DNA is TGCGCCAGCAGCCAATATGCGGCGGGGAAGACTGAAGCTTTCTTT.

The J gene is TRBJ2-5, the V gene TRBV2; D ambiguous. CDR1 and CDR2 from the germline V gene are SNHLY and FYNNEI. V was pared by 1 base and J by 0 bases, with 12 bases between. CDR3 length equals 16 residues. The CDR3 coding sequence is TGTGCCAGCAGTGAAGAGGGCCGCAGAAACCAAGAGACCCAGTACTTC. It encodes CASSEEGRRNQETQYF.

J is TRBJ2-3 and V is TRBV7-3, with D unclear. The CDR3 extends over 15 amino acids. From germline, CDR1 is SGHTA and CDR2 FQGTGA. Deletions cut 4 bases from V and 1 base from J, with 12 bases between. The CDR3 DNA is TGTGCCAGCAGCTCCCCTGGCAAACGCACAGATACGCAGTATTTT. It codes for CASSSPGKRTDTQYF.

The sample holds a few counts of this clonotype. This chain joins TRBV12-3 or TRBV12-4 and TRBJ2-2; no clear D. V lost 1 base, J lost 10 bases, and 10 bases lay in between. There are 13 residues in the CDR3. The CDR3, as DNA: TGTGCCAGCAGTTTAGGGGTCGGCCTGGAGCTGTTTTTT. Translated: CASSLGVGLELFF.

This clonotype was detected ten times or more. This chain connects TRBV20-1 to TRBJ2-7, with no clear D. V was shortened by 4 bases and J by 2 bases, with 12 bases between the two germline ends. This CDR3 region has 13 residues. Germline CDR1 is DFQATT and CDR2 is SNEGSKA (reference sequence). CDR3 region: CSAIRMFTYEQYF. DNA for the CDR3: TGCAGTGCTATCAGGATGTTTACCTACGAGCAGTACTTC.

The chain has TRBV27 and TRBJ2-1; no clear D. Germline V gene data show CDR1 as MNHEY and CDR2 as SMNVEV (reference sequence). Trimming removed 0 bases from V and 5 bases from J, with 8 bases in between. CDR3 length: 14 amino acids. CDR3 nucleotide sequence: TGTGCCAGCAGTTTATCGGTCGGAAACAATGAGCAGTTCTTC. It translates to CASSLSVGNNEQFF.

V is TRBV29-1 and J is TRBJ2-7; D perhaps matches TRBD1 (5 bases). Germline CDR1 and CDR2: SQVTM and ANQGSEA. The V gene lost 0 bases and the J gene lost 4 bases, with 16 bases spanning the gap. This CDR3 is built from 15 residues. The CDR3 nucleotides read TGCAGCGTTGAAGATCGTCAGGGCGTGGAATACGAGCAGTACTTC. It is translated as CSVEDRQGVEYEQYF.

This clonotype was observed at least ten times. The rearrangement links TRBV7-6 to TRBJ2-3, with TRBD2 as a possible D gene (5 bases). V dropped 2 bases and J dropped 2 bases, with 14 bases sitting between them. There are 16 residues in the CDR3. The V gene's germline CDR1 is SGHVS and CDR2 FNYEAQ. Written as DNA, the CDR3 is TGTGCCAGCAGCTTAAGTTGGGGAGCCTTCACAGATACGCAGTATTTT. Protein product: CASSLSWGAFTDTQYF.

This clonotype was recorded many times. The chain uses TRBV6-5 and TRBJ2-1; D not resolved. Germline lookup yields CDR1 MNHEY and CDR2 SVGAGI. The CDR3 runs to 16 residues. V was trimmed by 0 bases and J by 7 bases, leaving 16 bases between them. Written as DNA, the CDR3 is TGTGCCAGCAGTTACTCGGGTCCCTCCCCGGAGAATGAGCAGTTCTTC. The encoded protein is CASSYSGPSPENEQFF.

The table lists this clonotype with many counts. CDR3 in DNA: TGCGCCAGCAGCCCAAGTGCTGGCCCTCCGGAGACCCAGTACTTC. It translates to CASSPSAGPPETQYF. This chain links TRBV4-3 with TRBJ2-5, with unresolved D. The CDR3 extends over 15 amino acids. Germline-derived CDR1 and CDR2 are LGHNA and YSLEER. V was pared by 4 bases and J by 5 bases, with 17 bases between.

This clonotype was detected ten times or more. V is TRBV7-9 and J is TRBJ1-1; a possible D gene is TRBD1 (5 bases). The germline V and J ends were trimmed by 7 bases and 1 base, with 16 bases remaining between them. The CDR3 length is 15 residues. Germline V CDR1 and CDR2: SEHNR, FQNEAQ (reference sequence). CDR3 nucleotides: TGTGCCAGCATTACGGGGGGACTTGAGAACACTGAAGCTTTCTTT. Translating gives CASITGGLENTEAFF. Supplemented by reference TRBV7-9 and TRBJ1-1, the full variable domain reads DTGVSQNPRHKITKRGQNVTFRCDPISEHNRLYWYRQTLGQGPEFLTYFQNEAQLEKSRLLSDRFSAERPKGSFSTLEIQRTEQGDSAMYLCASITGGLENTEAFFGQGTRLTVV.

Many counts were recorded for this clonotype. The chain employs TRBV20-1 and TRBJ1-4; D gene uncertain. Looked up from germline, CDR1 is DFQATT and CDR2 is SNEGSKA (reference sequence). The CDR3 spans 9 residues. With 4 bases removed from V and 7 bases from J, the gap between germline ends came to 1 base. CDR3 nucleotides: TGCAGTGCTATTGAAAAACTGTTTTTT. This encodes CSAIEKLFF.